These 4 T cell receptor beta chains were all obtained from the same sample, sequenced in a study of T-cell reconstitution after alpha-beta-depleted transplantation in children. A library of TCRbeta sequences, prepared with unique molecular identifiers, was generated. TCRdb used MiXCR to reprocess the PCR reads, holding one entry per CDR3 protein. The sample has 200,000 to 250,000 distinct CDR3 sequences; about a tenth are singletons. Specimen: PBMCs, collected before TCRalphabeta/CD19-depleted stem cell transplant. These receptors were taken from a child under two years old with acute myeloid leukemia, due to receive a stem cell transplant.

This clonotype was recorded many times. CDR3 DNA sequence: TGTGCCAGCAGCTCCGATTGGGGGGGCTATGGCTACACCTTC. It translates to CASSSDWGGYGYTF. The chain has TRBV7-8 and TRBJ1-2; TRBD1 is a possible D gene (5 bases). Germline loops: CDR1 SGHVS, CDR2 FQNEAQ. V was cut by 4 bases and J by 4 bases, with 13 bases left in between. The CDR3 is 14 amino acids. Variable domain in full (rest from reference TRBV7-8 and TRBJ1-2): GAGVSQSPRYKVAKRGQDVALRCDPISGHVSLFWYQQALGQGPEFLTYFQNEAQLDKSGLPSDRFFAERPEGSVSTLKIQRTQQEDSAVYLCASSSDWGGYGYTFGSGTRLTVV.

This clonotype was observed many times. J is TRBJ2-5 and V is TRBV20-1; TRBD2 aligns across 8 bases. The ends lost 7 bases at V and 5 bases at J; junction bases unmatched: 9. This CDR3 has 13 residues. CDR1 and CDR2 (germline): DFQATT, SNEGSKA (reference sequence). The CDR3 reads CSESSGLIETQYF. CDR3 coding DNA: TGCAGTGAATCTAGCGGGCTGATTGAGACCCAGTACTTC.

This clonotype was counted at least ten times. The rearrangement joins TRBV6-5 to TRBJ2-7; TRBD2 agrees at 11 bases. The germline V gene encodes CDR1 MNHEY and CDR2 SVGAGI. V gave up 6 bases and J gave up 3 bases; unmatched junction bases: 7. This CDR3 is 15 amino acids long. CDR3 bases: TGTGCCAGCAGGACTAGCGGGACGTCGTACTACGAGCAGTACTTC. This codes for CASRTSGTSYYEQYF.

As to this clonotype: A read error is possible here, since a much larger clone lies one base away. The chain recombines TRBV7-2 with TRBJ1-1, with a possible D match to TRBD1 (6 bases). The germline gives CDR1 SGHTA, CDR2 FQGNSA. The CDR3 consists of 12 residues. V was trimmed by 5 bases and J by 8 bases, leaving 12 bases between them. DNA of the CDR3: TGTGCCAGCAGCCTTCACGGGGGCGAAGCTTTCTTT. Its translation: CASSLHGGEAFF.